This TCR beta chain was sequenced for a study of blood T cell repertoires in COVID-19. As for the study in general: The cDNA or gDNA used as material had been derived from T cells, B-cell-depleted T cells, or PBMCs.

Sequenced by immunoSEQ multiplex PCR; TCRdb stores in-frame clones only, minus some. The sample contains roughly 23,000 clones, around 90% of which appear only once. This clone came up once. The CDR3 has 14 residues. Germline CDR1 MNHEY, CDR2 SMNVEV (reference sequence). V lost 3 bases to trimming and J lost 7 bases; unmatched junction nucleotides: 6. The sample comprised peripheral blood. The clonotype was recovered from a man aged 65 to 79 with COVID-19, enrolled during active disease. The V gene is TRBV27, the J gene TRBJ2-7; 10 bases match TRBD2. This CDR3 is CASSFLAGVGEQYF. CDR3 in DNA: TGTGCCAGCAGTTTCCTAGCGGGAGTTGGGGAGCAGTACTTC.